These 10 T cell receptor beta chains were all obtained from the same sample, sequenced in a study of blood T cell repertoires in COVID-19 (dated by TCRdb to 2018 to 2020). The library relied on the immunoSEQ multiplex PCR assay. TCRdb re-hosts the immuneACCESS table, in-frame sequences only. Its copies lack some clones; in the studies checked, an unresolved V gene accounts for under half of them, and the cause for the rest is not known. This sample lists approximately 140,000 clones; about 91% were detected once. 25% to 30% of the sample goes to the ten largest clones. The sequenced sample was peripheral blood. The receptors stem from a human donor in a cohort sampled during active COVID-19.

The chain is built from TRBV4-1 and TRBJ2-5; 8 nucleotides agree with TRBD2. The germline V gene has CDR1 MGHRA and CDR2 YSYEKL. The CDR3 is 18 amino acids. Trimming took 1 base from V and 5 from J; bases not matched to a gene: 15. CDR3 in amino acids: CASSQGGGSGVMGETQYF. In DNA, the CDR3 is TGCGCCAGCAGCCAAGGGGGGGGTAGCGGGGTGATGGGCGAGACCCAGTACTTC.

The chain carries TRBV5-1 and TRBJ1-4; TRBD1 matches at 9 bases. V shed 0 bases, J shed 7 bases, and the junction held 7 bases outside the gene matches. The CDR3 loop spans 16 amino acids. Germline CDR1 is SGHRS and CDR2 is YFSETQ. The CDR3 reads CASSLVRQGVGEKLFF. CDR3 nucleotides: TGCGCCAGCAGCTTGGTGCGACAGGGGGTCGGTGAAAAACTGTTTTTT.

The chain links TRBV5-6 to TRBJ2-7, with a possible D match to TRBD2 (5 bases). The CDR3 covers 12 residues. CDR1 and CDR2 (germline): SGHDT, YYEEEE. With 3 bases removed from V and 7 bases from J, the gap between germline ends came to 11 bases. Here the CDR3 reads CASSWRTVEQYF. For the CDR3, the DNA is TGTGCCAGCAGCTGGCGGACTGTAGAGCAGTACTTC.

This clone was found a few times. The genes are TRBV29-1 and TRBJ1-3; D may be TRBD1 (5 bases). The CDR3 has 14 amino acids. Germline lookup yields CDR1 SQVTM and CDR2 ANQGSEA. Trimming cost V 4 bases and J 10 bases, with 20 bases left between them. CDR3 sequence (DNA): TGCAGCGTTGGAGCCTTCGGGGGTGAGGGGACCATATATTTT. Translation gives CSVGAFGGEGTIYF.

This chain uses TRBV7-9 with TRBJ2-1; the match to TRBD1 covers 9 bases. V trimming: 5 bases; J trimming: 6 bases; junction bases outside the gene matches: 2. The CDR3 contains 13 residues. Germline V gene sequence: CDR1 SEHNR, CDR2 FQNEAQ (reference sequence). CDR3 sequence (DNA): TGTGCCAGCAGCCCGACAGGGGGCAATGAGCAGTTCTTC. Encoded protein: CASSPTGGNEQFF.

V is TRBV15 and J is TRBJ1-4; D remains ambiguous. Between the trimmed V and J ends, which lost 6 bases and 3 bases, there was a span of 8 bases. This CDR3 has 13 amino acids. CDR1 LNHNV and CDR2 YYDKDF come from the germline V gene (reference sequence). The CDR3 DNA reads TGTGCCACCAGTGGGCAGCCTAATGAAAAACTGTTTTTT. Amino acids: CATSGQPNEKLFF.

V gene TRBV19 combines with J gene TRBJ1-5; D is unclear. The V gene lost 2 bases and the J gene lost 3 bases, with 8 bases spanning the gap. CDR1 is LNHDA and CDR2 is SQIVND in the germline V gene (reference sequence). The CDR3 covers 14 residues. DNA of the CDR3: TGTGCCAGTAGTATAAGCGGTCTCAATCAGCCCCAGCATTTT. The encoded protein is CASSISGLNQPQHF.

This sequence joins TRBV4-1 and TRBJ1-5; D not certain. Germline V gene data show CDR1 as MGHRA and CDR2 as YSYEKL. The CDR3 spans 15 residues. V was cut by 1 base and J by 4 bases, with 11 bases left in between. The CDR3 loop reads CASSQGMARNQPQHF. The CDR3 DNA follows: TGCGCCAGCAGCCAAGGAATGGCCAGAAATCAGCCCCAGCATTTT.

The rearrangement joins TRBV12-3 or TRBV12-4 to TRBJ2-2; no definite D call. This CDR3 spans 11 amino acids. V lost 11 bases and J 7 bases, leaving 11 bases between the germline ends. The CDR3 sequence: CASSGGGELFF. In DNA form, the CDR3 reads TGTGCCTCATCCGGCGGCGGGGAGCTGTTTTTT.

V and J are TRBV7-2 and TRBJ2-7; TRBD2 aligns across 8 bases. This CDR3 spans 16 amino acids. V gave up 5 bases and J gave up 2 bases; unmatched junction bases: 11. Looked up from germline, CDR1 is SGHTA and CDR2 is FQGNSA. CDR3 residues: CASSQTERGNPYEQYF. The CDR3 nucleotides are TGTGCCAGCAGCCAGACCGAGCGGGGGAATCCCTACGAGCAGTACTTC.